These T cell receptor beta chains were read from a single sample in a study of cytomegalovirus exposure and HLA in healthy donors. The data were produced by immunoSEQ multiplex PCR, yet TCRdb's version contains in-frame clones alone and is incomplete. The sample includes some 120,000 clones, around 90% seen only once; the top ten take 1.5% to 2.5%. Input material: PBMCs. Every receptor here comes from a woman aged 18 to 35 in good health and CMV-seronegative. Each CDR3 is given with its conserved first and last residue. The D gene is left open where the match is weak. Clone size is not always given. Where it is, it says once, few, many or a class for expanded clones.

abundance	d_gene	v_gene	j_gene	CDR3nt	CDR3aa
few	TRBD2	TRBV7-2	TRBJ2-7	TGTGCCAGCAGCTTAACTAGCGGGAGGGACTACGAGCAGTACTTC	CASSLTSGRDYEQYF
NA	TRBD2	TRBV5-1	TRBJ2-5	TGCGCCAGCAGCTTGGCCAGGAGTTTCCAGGGAGGGCAGACCCAGTACTTC	CASSLARSFQGGQTQYF
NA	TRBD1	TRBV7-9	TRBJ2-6	TGTGCCAGCAGCTCATACAGGGGAACACGCTCTGGGGCCAACGTCCTGACTTTC	CASSSYRGTRSGANVLTF
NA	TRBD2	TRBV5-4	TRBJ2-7	TGTGCCAGCAGCTTGGCGCTAGCGGGAGCATACGAGCAGTACTTC	CASSLALAGAYEQYF
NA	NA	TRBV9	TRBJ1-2	TGTGCCAGCAGCGTAGGGCCAGGGCTTAACTATGGCTACACCTTC	CASSVGPGLNYGYTF
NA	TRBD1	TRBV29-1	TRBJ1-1	TGCAGCGTAGACACAGGGGTAATGAACACTGAAGCTTTCTTT	CSVDTGVMNTEAFF
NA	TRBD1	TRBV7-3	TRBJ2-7	TGTGCCAGCAGCTCCAGTCGGGACAGGGCCTACGAGCAGTACTTC	CASSSSRDRAYEQYF
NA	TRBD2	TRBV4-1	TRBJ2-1	TGCGCCAGCAGTCATCCGGGACTAGCGGGAGGGCCGCGGGGGAATGAGCAGTTCTTC	CASSHPGLAGGPRGNEQFF
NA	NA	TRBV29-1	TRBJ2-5	TGCAGCGCTCTTGTGGGGGGGACCCAGTACTTC	CSALVGGTQYF
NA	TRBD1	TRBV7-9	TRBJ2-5	TGTGCCAGCAGCCTACGTACCGGGACAGGGCCGTGGACCCAGTACTTC	CASSLRTGTGPWTQYF
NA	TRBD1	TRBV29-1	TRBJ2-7	TGCAGCGTTGAGCACAGGGGGAGCGAGCAGTACTTC	CSVEHRGSEQYF
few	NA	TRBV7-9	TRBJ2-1	TGTGCCAGCAGCTTACAGGGGTACAATGAGCAGTTCTTC	CASSLQGYNEQFF
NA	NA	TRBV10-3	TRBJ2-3	TGTGCCATCAGTGAGTCGGATCCTACGGGAGTTGTGGCAGATACGCAGTATTTT	CAISESDPTGVVADTQYF
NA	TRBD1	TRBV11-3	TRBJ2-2	TGTGCCAGCAGCCTAGACAGGGGTTCCACCGGGGAGCTGTTTTTT	CASSLDRGSTGELFF
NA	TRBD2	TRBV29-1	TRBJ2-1	TGCAGCGTTTATACAGACGCCTACGATGGGGCGGGAGGGCCCGATGAGCAGTTCTTC	CSVYTDAYDGAGGPDEQFF
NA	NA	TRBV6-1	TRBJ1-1	TGTGCCAGCAGTGAAGTACCGGGACAGAACACTGAAGCTTTCTTT	CASSEVPGQNTEAFF
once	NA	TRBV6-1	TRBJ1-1	TGTGCCAGCAGTGAAGCGGGTTGGGGGGCTGAAGCTTTCTTT	CASSEAGWGAEAFF
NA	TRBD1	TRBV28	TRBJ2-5	TGTGCCAGCAGTTTGGGGACAGGGGGCTCGGAAGAGACCCAGTACTTC	CASSLGTGGSEETQYF
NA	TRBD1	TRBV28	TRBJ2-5	TGTGCCAGCACCGGGACAGGGGGCGAGACCCAGTACTTC	CASTGTGGETQYF
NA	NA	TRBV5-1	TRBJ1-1	TGCGCCAGCAGCTTGTTTGAGGGGAACACTGAAGCTTTCTTT	CASSLFEGNTEAFF
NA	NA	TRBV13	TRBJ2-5	TGTGCCAGCAGGCCCGAGGCGAACCAAGAGACCCAGTACTTC	CASRPEANQETQYF
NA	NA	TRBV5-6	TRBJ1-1	TGTGCCAGCAGCTTTGGAGGAATTGAAGCTTTCTTT	CASSFGGIEAFF
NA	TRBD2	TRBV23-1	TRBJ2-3	TGCGCCAGCAGTCACCTCCAGTGGAGGGCGCGGACTAGCGGGAGGGTAGATACGCAGTATTTT	CASSHLQWRARTSGRVDTQYF
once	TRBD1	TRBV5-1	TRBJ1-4	TGCGCCAGCAGTAAGGGGGCAGGGGGCAGTGAAAAACTGTTTTTT	CASSKGAGGSEKLFF
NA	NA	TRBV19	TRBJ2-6	TGTGCCAGTCAATCCAGGGTCGCTGGGGCCAACGTCCTGACTTTC	CASQSRVAGANVLTF
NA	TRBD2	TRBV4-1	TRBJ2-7	TGCGCCAGCAGCCAAGTATTCGGGAGCGGGGGCGAGCAGTACTTC	CASSQVFGSGGEQYF
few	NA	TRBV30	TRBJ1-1	TGTGCCTGGAGTGTACTGGGCCTGAACACTGAAGCTTTCTTT	CAWSVLGLNTEAFF
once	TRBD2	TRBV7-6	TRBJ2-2	TGTGCCAGCAGCTTATACCGGGAGGGCCCTTCCGGGGAGCTGTTTTTT	CASSLYREGPSGELFF
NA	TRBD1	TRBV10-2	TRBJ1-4	TGCGCCAGCAGTGACCGGACAGGATTCTTTAATGAAAAACTGTTTTTT	CASSDRTGFFNEKLFF
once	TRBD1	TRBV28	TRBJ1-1	TGTGCCAGCACCCCAGGACAGGGCAACACTGAAGCTTTCTTT	CASTPGQGNTEAFF
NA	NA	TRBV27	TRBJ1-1	TGTGCCAGCAGCCCAGATAGATGGAGCATGAACACTGAAGCTTTCTTT	CASSPDRWSMNTEAFF
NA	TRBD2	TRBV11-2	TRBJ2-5	TGTGCCAGCAGCTCCTCACCGACAGCGGGAGCTTGGGAGACCCAGTACTTC	CASSSSPTAGAWETQYF
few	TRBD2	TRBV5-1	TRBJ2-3	TGCGCCAGCAGCTTGGGACTAGCGGTTAGCACAGATACGCAGTATTTT	CASSLGLAVSTDTQYF
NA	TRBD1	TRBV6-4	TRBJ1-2	TGTGCCAGCAGCTCCGGGACAGGGAATTTTGGCTACACCTTC	CASSSGTGNFGYTF
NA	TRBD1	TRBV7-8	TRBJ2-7	TGTGCCAGCAGCGCAAGGACAGGGCCCTCGGGGCAGTACTTC	CASSARTGPSGQYF
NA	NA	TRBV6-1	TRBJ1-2	TGTGCCAGCAGTGAAGAGATGGGGCCTTATGGCTACACCTTC	CASSEEMGPYGYTF
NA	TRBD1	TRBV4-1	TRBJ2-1	TGCGCCAGCAGCCAAAGACAGGGGGTATTAAATGAGCAGTTCTTC	CASSQRQGVLNEQFF
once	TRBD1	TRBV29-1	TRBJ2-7	TGCAGCGCCGGCGACAGGGACAACTACGAGCAGTACTTC	CSAGDRDNYEQYF
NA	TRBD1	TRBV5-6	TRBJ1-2	TGTGCCAGCAGCTTGGTGGGACAGGAAGCGGGCTACACCTTC	CASSLVGQEAGYTF
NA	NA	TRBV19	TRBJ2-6	TGTGCCAGTCTTGGAGACTCTGGGGCCAACGTCCTGACTTTC	CASLGDSGANVLTF
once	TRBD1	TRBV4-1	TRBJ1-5	TGCGCCAGCAGCCAACTAACAGGGGGCGCGAATCAGCCCCAGCATTTT	CASSQLTGGANQPQHF
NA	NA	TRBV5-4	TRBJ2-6	TGTGCCAGCAGCCCGAGGGGGGGTTATTCTGGGGCCAACGTCCTGACTTTC	CASSPRGGYSGANVLTF
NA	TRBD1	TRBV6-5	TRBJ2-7	TGTGCCAGCAGTTCAAACAGGGGGCTAGGAGCCTACGAGCAGTACTTC	CASSSNRGLGAYEQYF
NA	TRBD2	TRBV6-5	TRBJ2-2	TGTGCCAGCAGTTACCTAGCGGGAGGGCCCTCCGGGGAGCTGTTTTTT	CASSYLAGGPSGELFF
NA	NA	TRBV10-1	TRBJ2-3	TGCGCCAGCAGCGGCGATCCTTCAGGGGCAGATACGCAGTATTTT	CASSGDPSGADTQYF
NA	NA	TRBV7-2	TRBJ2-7	TGTGCCAGCAGCAAAGCGGGACACCAATACGAGCAGTACTTC	CASSKAGHQYEQYF
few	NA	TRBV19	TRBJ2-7	TGTGCCAGTAGTATACTTGCTGGACAAACTATCTACGAGCAGTACTTC	CASSILAGQTIYEQYF
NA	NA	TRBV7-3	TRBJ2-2	TGTGCCAGCAGCTTATTCGGTGGTGAAGCCGGGGAGCTGTTTTTT	CASSLFGGEAGELFF
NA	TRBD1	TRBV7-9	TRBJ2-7	TGTGCCAGCAGCTCCTCCGGGACAGACTACGAGCAGTACTTC	CASSSSGTDYEQYF
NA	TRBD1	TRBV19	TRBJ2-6	TGTGCCAGTAGCATGACAGGGACCGGGGCCAACGTCCTGACTTTC	CASSMTGTGANVLTF
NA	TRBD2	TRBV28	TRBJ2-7	TGTGCCAGCAGACCGGGACTAGATACCCACGAGCAGTACTTC	CASRPGLDTHEQYF
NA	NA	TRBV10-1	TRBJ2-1	TGCGCCAGCAGTGAGGCAGGGGTCCACAATGAGCAGTTCTTC	CASSEAGVHNEQFF
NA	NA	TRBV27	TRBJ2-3	TGTGCCAGCAGTTTTTTCCTAGCGCAAGATACGCAGTATTTT	CASSFFLAQDTQYF
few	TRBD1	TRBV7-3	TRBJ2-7	TGTGCCAGCAGCGACCCGACAGGGGGAGAGCAGTACTTC	CASSDPTGGEQYF
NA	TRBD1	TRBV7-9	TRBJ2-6	TGTGCCAGCAGCAAAAGGTCTGGACAGGTCGCGGCGGGGGCCAACGTCCTGACTTTC	CASSKRSGQVAAGANVLTF
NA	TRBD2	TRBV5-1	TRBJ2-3	TGCGCCAGCAGCTTGTGGGCTAGCGGGAGAGGGGATACGCAGTATTTT	CASSLWASGRGDTQYF
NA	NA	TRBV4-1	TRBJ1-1	TGCGCCAGCAGCCTGGGGGCGAACACTGAAGCTTTCTTT	CASSLGANTEAFF
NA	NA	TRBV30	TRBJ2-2	TGTGCCTTCGACTTCGGCGGGGAGCTGTTTTTT	CAFDFGGELFF
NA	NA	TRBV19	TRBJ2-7	TGTGCCAGTAGTATCTTTGGCGGGAAATCCTACGAGCAGTACTTC	CASSIFGGKSYEQYF